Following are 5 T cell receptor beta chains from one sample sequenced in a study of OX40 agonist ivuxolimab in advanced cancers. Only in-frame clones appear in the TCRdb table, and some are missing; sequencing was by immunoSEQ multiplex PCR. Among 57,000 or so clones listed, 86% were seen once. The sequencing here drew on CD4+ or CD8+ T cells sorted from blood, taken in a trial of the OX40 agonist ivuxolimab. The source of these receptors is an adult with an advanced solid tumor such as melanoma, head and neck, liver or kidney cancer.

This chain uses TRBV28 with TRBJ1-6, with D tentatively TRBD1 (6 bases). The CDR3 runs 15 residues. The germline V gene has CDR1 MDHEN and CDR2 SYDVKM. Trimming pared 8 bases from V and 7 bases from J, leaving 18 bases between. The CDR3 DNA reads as TGTGCCAGCGGGACGGGAACAGGGCGGAATTCACCCCTCCACTTT. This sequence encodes CASGTGTGRNSPLHF.

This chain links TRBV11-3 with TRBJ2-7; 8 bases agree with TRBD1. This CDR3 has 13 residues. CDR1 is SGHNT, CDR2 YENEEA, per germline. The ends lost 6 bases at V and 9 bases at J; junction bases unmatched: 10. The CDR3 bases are TGTGCCAGCAGGCTAGGACAGGGATTGGGGCAGTACTTC. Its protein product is CASRLGQGLGQYF.

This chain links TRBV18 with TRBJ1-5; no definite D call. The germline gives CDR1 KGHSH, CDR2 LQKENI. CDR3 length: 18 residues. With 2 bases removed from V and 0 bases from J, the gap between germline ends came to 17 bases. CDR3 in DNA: TGTGCCAGCTCACCATCACTGGGCACGTACATTAGCAATCAGCCCCAGCATTTT. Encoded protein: CASSPSLGTYISNQPQHF. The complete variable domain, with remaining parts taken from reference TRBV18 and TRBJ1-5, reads NAGVMQNPRHLVRRRGQEARLRCSPMKGHSHVYWYRQLPEEGLKFMVYLQKENIIDESGMPKERFSAEFPKEGPSILRIQQVVRGDSAAYFCASSPSLGTYISNQPQHFGDGTRLSIL.

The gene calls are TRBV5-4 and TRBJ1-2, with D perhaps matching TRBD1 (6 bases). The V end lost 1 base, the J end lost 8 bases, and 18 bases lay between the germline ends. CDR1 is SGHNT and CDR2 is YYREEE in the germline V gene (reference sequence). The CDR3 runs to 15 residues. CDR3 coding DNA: TGTGCCAGCAGCTTGCCCCACACAGGGTTGATAGGCTACACCTTC. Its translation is CASSLPHTGLIGYTF.

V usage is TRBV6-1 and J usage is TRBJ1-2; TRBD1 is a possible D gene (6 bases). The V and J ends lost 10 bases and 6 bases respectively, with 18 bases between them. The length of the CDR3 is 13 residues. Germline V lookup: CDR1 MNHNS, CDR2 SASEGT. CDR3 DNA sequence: TGTGCCACCGTCATACAGGGTATCAATGGCTACACCTTC. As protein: CATVIQGINGYTF.